The 11 T cell receptor beta chains reported below all come from one sample, sequenced in a study of cytomegalovirus exposure and HLA in healthy donors. PCR employed 60 Vbeta and 13 Jbeta primers. Profiling relied on immunoSEQ multiplex PCR, and the TCRdb table lists in-frame clones only, not all of them. The top ten hold about 6% of the sample, which has 150,000 to 200,000 clones, 65% to 85% seen once. Sequencing was carried out using PBMCs. All receptors derive from a woman aged 25 to 39 in good health and CMV-seropositive.

V is TRBV2 and J is TRBJ2-7; D unresolved. This CDR3 contains 14 residues. Looked up from germline, CDR1 is SNHLY and CDR2 is FYNNEI. Trimming shortened V by 6 bases and J by 4 bases, and 16 bases separated the two germline ends. Here the CDR3 reads CASRARSDLYEQYF. The CDR3, as DNA: TGTGCCAGCAGGGCCAGGTCAGATCTTTACGAGCAGTACTTC.

This rearrangement joins TRBV5-8 to TRBJ1-4; unclear D gene. Per the germline V gene, CDR1 is SGHTS and CDR2 is YDEGEE. This CDR3 is 18 amino acids long. V was pared by 5 bases and J by 0 bases, with 20 bases between. The CDR3 bases are TGTGCCAGCAGATCCCGCGTGGAGGCGATCTCAACTAATGAAAAACTGTTTTTT. Encoded protein: CASRSRVEAISTNEKLFF.

This chain connects TRBV5-1 to TRBJ1-1; possibly TRBD1 for D (5 bases). Germline V gene sequence: CDR1 SGHRS, CDR2 YFSETQ. The CDR3 covers 12 residues. Trimming removed 4 bases from V and 4 bases from J, with 8 bases in between. The CDR3 DNA is TGCGCCAGCAGCACCGGGGGCACTGAAGCTTTCTTT. Translation gives CASSTGGTEAFF.

This clone came up once. The chain uses TRBV15 and TRBJ2-1, with TRBD2 identical over 8 bases. J was trimmed by 5 bases and V by 0 bases; bases with no gene match: 12. Germline CDR1 reads LNHNV; CDR2 reads YYDKDF (reference sequence). The CDR3 runs 18 residues. The CDR3 reads CATSRDLIGTSRHNEQFF. The CDR3 bases are TGTGCCACCAGCAGAGATCTTATCGGGACTAGTCGACACAATGAGCAGTTCTTC.

CDR3 DNA: TGCGCCAGCAGTGAGTATGAGGGCGGCGTCAATGAGCAGTTCTTC. Translation: CASSEYEGGVNEQFF. The chain combines TRBV10-1 with TRBJ2-1, with D perhaps TRBD2 (5 bases). V shed 1 base and J shed 6 bases, with 13 bases lying between them. Germline CDR1 reads WNHNN; CDR2 reads SYGVQD (reference sequence). The CDR3 is made up of 15 amino acids.

The chain recombines TRBV16 with TRBJ2-5; D unresolved. This CDR3 is 13 amino acids long. Germline CDR1 is KGHSY and CDR2 is FQNENV. With 0 bases removed from V and 1 base from J, the gap between germline ends came to 3 bases. The CDR3 reads CASSQSIQETQYF. CDR3 nucleotide sequence: TGTGCCAGCAGCCAATCTATCCAAGAGACCCAGTACTTC. Based on the CDR3 plus reference TRBV16 and TRBJ2-5, the full variable domain is GEEVAQTPKHLVRGEGQKAKLYCAPIKGHSYVFWYQQVLKNEFKFLISFQNENVFDETGMPKERFSAKCLPNSPCSLEIQATKLEDSAVYFCASSQSIQETQYFGPGTRLLVL.

The chain uses TRBV28 and TRBJ2-7; the D gene is possibly TRBD2 (6 bases). The CDR3 runs 13 residues. Trimming stripped 4 bases from V and 2 bases from J, with 9 bases between. Germline-derived CDR1 and CDR2 are MDHEN and SYDVKM. The CDR3 sequence: CASSSGDPYEQYF. The CDR3 DNA reads TGTGCCAGCAGTTCGGGGGATCCCTACGAGCAGTACTTC.

V gene TRBV9 combines with J gene TRBJ2-7, with 9 bases fitting TRBD2. Trimming at V came to 0 bases and at J to 4 bases, leaving 5 bases not matched to a gene. Per the germline V gene, CDR1 is SGDLS and CDR2 is YYNGEE. The CDR3 extends over 15 amino acids. For the CDR3, the DNA is TGTGCCAGCAGCGTAGGACTAGCGGAGGCATACGAGCAGTACTTC. The encoded protein is CASSVGLAEAYEQYF. Full variable domain (remainder filled in from reference TRBV9 and TRBJ2-7): DSGVTQTPKHLITATGQRVTLRCSPRSGDLSVYWYQQSLDQGLQFLIQYYNGEERAKGNILERFSAQQFPDLHSELNLSSLELGDSALYFCASSVGLAEAYEQYFGPGTRLTVT.

The chain carries TRBV28 and TRBJ1-2; 9 bases align to TRBD1. The germline CDR1 and CDR2 sequences are MDHEN and SYDVKM. Trimming took 6 bases from V and 5 from J; bases not matched to a gene: 13. The CDR3 consists of 16 residues. This CDR3 is CASRSGQGPGLYGYTF. The CDR3 coding sequence is TGTGCCAGCAGAAGCGGACAGGGGCCCGGTCTGTATGGCTACACCTTC.

This sequence joins TRBV5-1 and TRBJ1-3; 9 positions match TRBD1. This CDR3 has 18 amino acids. The V segment lost 4 bases and the J segment 1 base; nucleotides outside the gene matches: 12. Germline assignment: CDR1 SGHRS and CDR2 YFSETQ. CDR3 residues: CASSIGSTGGPSGNTIYF. The CDR3, as DNA: TGCGCCAGCAGCATTGGATCGACAGGGGGACCTTCTGGAAACACCATATATTTT.

CDR3: CASSVGPSGDYNEQFF. The CDR3 DNA sequence: TGTGCCAGCAGCGTTGGCCCTAGCGGTGATTACAATGAGCAGTTCTTC. The chain employs TRBV5-6 and TRBJ2-1; TRBD2 agrees at 7 bases. This CDR3 is 16 amino acids long. The V segment lost 4 bases and the J segment 4 bases; nucleotides outside the gene matches: 11. Germline assignment: CDR1 SGHDT and CDR2 YYEEEE.